The rows below give T cell receptor beta chains drawn from one sample of a study of shared clonotypes between healthy human individuals. Method: immunoSEQ multiplex PCR; TCRdb's copy keeps in-frame clones and lacks some. Seen here are about 480,000 clones, roughly 85% observed once, and the top ten hold about 12%. Sequences were obtained from PBMCs. The source is a woman in her 40s in good health. Some clones in this sample may be carry-over from other donors' samples. Each CDR3 is given with its conserved first and last residue. The order of the fields is D gene, J gene, V gene, clone size, CDR3 protein, CDR3 DNA. A D gene is named only where the DNA matches it firmly. Part of the rows lack a size; the others show once, few, many or a class for expanded clones.

D gene: -; J gene: TRBJ1-3; V gene: TRBV7-2; clone size: once; CDR3 protein: CASSRGPESGNTIYF; CDR3 DNA: TGTGCCAGCAGCCGAGGCCCCGAGAGTGGAAACACCATATATTTT
D gene: -; J gene: TRBJ2-1; V gene: TRBV15; clone size: -; CDR3 protein: CATSSLELEAYNEQFF; CDR3 DNA: TGTGCCACCAGCAGCCTTGAACTAGAGGCATACAATGAGCAGTTCTTC
D gene: -; J gene: TRBJ1-5; V gene: TRBV10-3; clone size: -; CDR3 protein: CATKDRTYQPQHF; CDR3 DNA: TGTGCCACCAAGGACAGAACCTATCAGCCCCAGCATTTT
D gene: TRBD2; J gene: TRBJ2-1; V gene: TRBV10-3; clone size: -; CDR3 protein: CAISVGRDYNEQFF; CDR3 DNA: TGTGCCATCAGTGTCGGGAGGGACTACAATGAGCAGTTCTTC
D gene: TRBD2; J gene: TRBJ2-3; V gene: TRBV9; clone size: -; CDR3 protein: CASSVALTSGSTDTQYF; CDR3 DNA: TGTGCCAGCAGCGTAGCTCTTACTAGCGGGAGCACAGATACGCAGTATTTT
D gene: -; J gene: TRBJ2-1; V gene: TRBV10-3; clone size: -; CDR3 protein: CAISRSSTGGGDEQFF; CDR3 DNA: TGTGCCATCAGTAGGAGTTCGACAGGAGGCGGGGATGAGCAGTTCTTC
D gene: TRBD2; J gene: TRBJ2-1; V gene: TRBV7-2; clone size: many; CDR3 protein: CASSSRPGGPRNEQFF; CDR3 DNA: TGTGCCAGCAGCTCTAGGCCGGGAGGGCCCAGGAATGAGCAGTTCTTC
D gene: -; J gene: TRBJ2-7; V gene: TRBV5-4; clone size: -; CDR3 protein: CASSFGYEQYF; CDR3 DNA: TGTGCCAGCAGCTTTGGGTACGAGCAGTACTTC
D gene: -; J gene: TRBJ2-5; V gene: TRBV11-2; clone size: -; CDR3 protein: CASSFSGGGIQETQYF; CDR3 DNA: TGTGCCAGCAGCTTCAGCGGAGGGGGGATCCAAGAGACCCAGTACTTC
D gene: -; J gene: TRBJ2-7; V gene: TRBV2; clone size: few; CDR3 protein: CASSVGEQYF; CDR3 DNA: TGTGCCAGCAGTGTAGGGGAGCAGTACTTC
D gene: TRBD2; J gene: TRBJ2-2; V gene: TRBV5-6; clone size: -; CDR3 protein: CASSLRLALNTGELFF; CDR3 DNA: TGTGCCAGCAGCTTGCGACTAGCGCTGAACACCGGGGAGCTGTTTTTT
D gene: TRBD1; J gene: TRBJ2-7; V gene: TRBV30; clone size: few; CDR3 protein: CAWHNRGYEQYF; CDR3 DNA: TGTGCCTGGCATAACAGGGGCTACGAGCAGTACTTC
D gene: -; J gene: TRBJ2-1; V gene: TRBV25-1; clone size: -; CDR3 protein: CASMGLNEQFF; CDR3 DNA: TGTGCCAGCATGGGGTTAAATGAGCAGTTCTTC
D gene: -; J gene: TRBJ2-7; V gene: TRBV5-1; clone size: -; CDR3 protein: CASSLVAPSYEQYF; CDR3 DNA: TGCGCCAGCAGCTTGGTTGCACCCAGCTACGAGCAGTACTTC
D gene: TRBD1; J gene: TRBJ2-7; V gene: TRBV9; clone size: -; CDR3 protein: CASSAGRDRAYEQYF; CDR3 DNA: TGTGCCAGCAGTGCCGGCCGGGACAGAGCCTACGAGCAGTACTTC
D gene: TRBD1; J gene: TRBJ2-6; V gene: TRBV7-9; clone size: -; CDR3 protein: CASSQGVFGANVLTF; CDR3 DNA: TGTGCCAGCAGCCAGGGGGTTTTTGGGGCCAACGTCCTGACTTTC
D gene: -; J gene: TRBJ1-1; V gene: TRBV6-5; clone size: few; CDR3 protein: CASRPPTGNTEAFF; CDR3 DNA: TGTGCCAGCAGGCCTCCGACAGGGAACACTGAAGCTTTCTTT
D gene: -; J gene: TRBJ1-5; V gene: TRBV5-5; clone size: few; CDR3 protein: CASSSLQVFHQPQHF; CDR3 DNA: TGTGCCAGCAGCTCCTTACAGGTGTTCCATCAGCCCCAGCATTTT
D gene: -; J gene: TRBJ2-5; V gene: TRBV11-2; clone size: -; CDR3 protein: CASSLAGVWETQYF; CDR3 DNA: TGTGCCAGCAGCTTAGCGGGAGTCTGGGAGACCCAGTACTTC
D gene: TRBD1; J gene: TRBJ2-5; V gene: TRBV19; clone size: -; CDR3 protein: CASKVAGGVDETQYF; CDR3 DNA: TGTGCCAGTAAAGTGGCAGGGGGCGTCGATGAGACCCAGTACTTC
D gene: -; J gene: TRBJ2-1; V gene: TRBV7-3; clone size: -; CDR3 protein: CASSFSRGEYNEQFF; CDR3 DNA: TGTGCCAGCAGCTTTAGCAGGGGGGAATACAATGAGCAGTTCTTC
D gene: -; J gene: TRBJ1-4; V gene: TRBV6-1; clone size: -; CDR3 protein: CASSLTNEKLFF; CDR3 DNA: TGTGCCAGCAGTTTGACTAATGAAAAACTGTTTTTT